The 5 T cell receptor beta chains reported below all come from one sample, sequenced in a study of shared clonotypes between healthy human individuals. Here immunoSEQ multiplex PCR was the method, and the copy in TCRdb shows in-frame clones only, minus some. Seen here are approximately 400,000 clones, around 96% observed once, and the top ten hold 0.32%. Sample: memory CD8+ T cells sorted from blood. Subset denoted: CD45RO+ cells pooled with CCR7-negative TemRA cells. All receptors derive from a man aged 25-45 years in good health.

The chain is built from TRBV5-1 and TRBJ2-3, with no clear D. V lost 4 bases and J lost 1, with 7 bases in between. The CDR3 spans 13 residues. Germline V gene sequence: CDR1 SGHRS, CDR2 YFSETQ. The CDR3 DNA is TGCGCCAGCAGCGCGAGTGGCACAGATACGCAGTATTTT. Translated, it gives CASSASGTDTQYF.

The chain recombines TRBV20-1 with TRBJ1-1, with a weak D call TRBD1 (6 bases). Trimming took 6 bases from V and 11 from J, leaving 13 bases between them. The CDR3 is made up of 10 amino acids. Germline assignment: CDR1 DFQATT and CDR2 SNEGSKA (reference sequence). CDR3 protein: CSAPTGNAFF. The CDR3 DNA is TGCAGTGCGCCAACAGGGAACGCTTTCTTT.

The V gene is TRBV9, the J gene TRBJ1-2; TRBD1 aligns across 10 bases. CDR3 length: 16 amino acids. From germline, CDR1 is SGDLS and CDR2 YYNGEE. The junction had 6 bases not matched to a gene; V was cut back by 0 bases and J by 4 bases. CDR3 sequence (DNA): TGTGCCAGCAGCGTAGCTGCGGGGACAGGGGTCTATGGCTACACCTTC. It is translated as CASSVAAGTGVYGYTF.

The CDR3 nucleotides are TGTGCCAGTAGTCCTGGACTAGCGGGCGCAATCTACGAGCAGTACTTC. Translating it yields CASSPGLAGAIYEQYF. The chain couples TRBV19 to TRBJ2-7; 11 bases are a match to TRBD2. Germline assignment: CDR1 LNHDA and CDR2 SQIVND (reference sequence). This CDR3 comprises 16 residues. V lost 5 bases to trimming and J lost 3 bases; unmatched junction nucleotides: 9.

The CDR3 coding sequence is TGTGCCAGCACCCTACCTACGACAGGGGATAATGAAAAACTGTTTTTT. Residues: CASTLPTTGDNEKLFF. This chain uses TRBV27 with TRBJ1-4, with TRBD1 matching over 8 bases. The V gene's germline CDR1 is MNHEY and CDR2 SMNVEV (reference sequence). The CDR3 totals 16 residues. Trimming at V came to 7 bases and at J to 4 bases, leaving 11 bases not matched to a gene.